Listed below are T cell receptor beta chains from one sample, sequenced in a study of response to subunit inactivated influenza vaccine. TCRdb re-called the RT-PCR reads through MiXCR, storing one row per CDR3 protein. The sample contains 700,000 to 900,000 distinct CDR3 sequences, approximately 21% of which appear only once. Sample: PBMCs from blood, taken roughly 5 days after vaccination. These receptors were collected from a man between 45 and 60 years old who received an inactivated influenza vaccine. Each CDR3 is given with its conserved first and last residue. D genes are given only for firm matches. Part of the rows lack a size; the others show once, few, many or a class for expanded clones.

TRBJ2-1	TRBV6-1	few	.	TGTGCCAGCAGTATTACAACGAGCTCCTACAATGAGCAGTTCTTC	CASSITTSSYNEQFF
TRBJ2-3	TRBV4-2	few	TRBD2	TGTGCCAGCAGCCAAGTAAGCGGGGGGGCCTCTCATACGCAGTATTTT	CASSQVSGGASHTQYF
TRBJ2-3	TRBV4-1	.	TRBD1	TGCGCCAGCAGCCACAAAGGGACAGGGGGCACAGATACGCAGTATTTT	CASSHKGTGGTDTQYF
TRBJ1-5	TRBV20-1	.	.	TGCAGTGCTGTTCGGGGGGCTAGCAATCAGCCCCAGCATTTT	CSAVRGASNQPQHF
TRBJ1-1	TRBV29-1	.	.	TGCAGCGTTGGAGGTGAGGGGAACACTGAAGCTTTCTTT	CSVGGEGNTEAFF
TRBJ2-2	TRBV27	few	.	TGTGCCAGCAGTTATATGGCGGGGGCTCACACCGGGGAGCTGTTTTTT	CASSYMAGAHTGELFF
TRBJ1-1	TRBV23-1	few	.	TGCGCCAGCAGTCAAGAGGGAGAGGGATACACTGAAGCTTTCTTT	CASSQEGEGYTEAFF
TRBJ1-2	TRBV15	few	.	TGTGCCACCAGCATCGGTGGCTATGGGTATGGCTACACCTTC	CATSIGGYGYGYTF
TRBJ2-7	TRBV6-1	.	TRBD2	TGTGCCAGCAGCCCTCTCCTAGCGGGAGGTGGTGAGCAGTACTTC	CASSPLLAGGGEQYF
TRBJ2-7	TRBV5-1	few	TRBD2	TGCGCCAGCAGCCAGAGCGGGGGGTCCATCTACGAGCAGTACTTC	CASSQSGGSIYEQYF
TRBJ2-7	TRBV4-2	.	.	TGTGCCAGCAGCCCAATCACGAGCTCCTACGAGCAGTACTTC	CASSPITSSYEQYF
TRBJ2-1	TRBV11-2	few	.	TGTGCCAGCAGCTTTCTGGGTGCGGGATACAATGAGCAGTTCTTC	CASSFLGAGYNEQFF
TRBJ2-1	TRBV2	.	.	TGTGCCAGCAGACAGGGCACTACCGGCGAGCAGTTCTTC	CASRQGTTGEQFF
TRBJ2-3	TRBV20-1	.	TRBD1	TGCAGTGCTAAACGACAGGGGGCGGATACGCAGTATTTT	CSAKRQGADTQYF
TRBJ1-6	TRBV7-2	.	TRBD1	TGTGCCAGCAGCTTAGGGCTCAGGGGGTCCTATAATTCACCCCTCCACTTT	CASSLGLRGSYNSPLHF
TRBJ1-5	TRBV7-2	.	.	TGTGCCAGCAGCTTAGACGCTTGGCAGTACAATCAGCCCCAGCATTTT	CASSLDAWQYNQPQHF
TRBJ2-2	TRBV10-3	few	.	TGTGCCATCAGCCTCGGGGGGCGAGGCACCGGGGAGCTGTTTTTT	CAISLGGRGTGELFF
TRBJ2-7	TRBV25-1	few	.	TGTGCCAGCAGCGACCTCGGGGGCTACGAGCAGTACTTC	CASSDLGGYEQYF
TRBJ2-4	TRBV7-8	few	.	TGTGCCAGCAGCTTAGGACACCAGCTAGCCAAAAACATTCAGTACTTC	CASSLGHQLAKNIQYF
TRBJ2-5	TRBV7-3	few	TRBD2	TGTGCCAGCAGCCGTAGCGGGTGGGGGGAGACCCAGTACTTC	CASSRSGWGETQYF
TRBJ2-1	TRBV28	few	.	TGTGCCAGCAGTTGGACTAATGAGCAGTTCTTC	CASSWTNEQFF
TRBJ1-2	TRBV20-1	.	TRBD1	TGCAGTGCTAGCACTACAGGGGCTAACTATGGCTACACCTTC	CSASTTGANYGYTF
TRBJ2-3	TRBV5-1	few	.	TGCGCCAGCAGCTTAGGTTACAGTAAGGATACGCAGTATTTT	CASSLGYSKDTQYF
TRBJ1-1	TRBV9	few	.	TGTGCCAGCAGCGCGGGACCGGTGAACACTGAAGCTTTCTTT	CASSAGPVNTEAFF
TRBJ2-3	TRBV7-9	.	.	TGTGCCAGCAGCGCCATCACAGATACGCAGTATTTT	CASSAITDTQYF
TRBJ1-2	TRBV5-1	.	.	TGCGCCAGCAGCTTAATTGGGACACCCTATGGCTACACCTTC	CASSLIGTPYGYTF
TRBJ2-7	TRBV20-1	few	TRBD1	TGCAGTGCCACCCCCGGGACAGGGATCTACGAGCAGTACTTC	CSATPGTGIYEQYF
TRBJ2-4	TRBV12-3/TRBV12-4	.	.	TGTGCCAGCGCTACGACCAAAAACATTCAGTACTTC	CASATTKNIQYF
TRBJ2-7	TRBV9	.	TRBD2	TGTGCCAGCAGCGTGTTTGGACTAGCGGGAGACGAGCAGTACTTC	CASSVFGLAGDEQYF
TRBJ1-1	TRBV4-3	few	.	TGCGCCAGCAGCCAAGTCCACCTTAGGGGGACTGAAGCTTTCTTT	CASSQVHLRGTEAFF
TRBJ2-7	TRBV29-1	few	.	TGCAGCGTTGAAGATCGGGGGGCTGTCGAGCAGTACTTC	CSVEDRGAVEQYF
TRBJ2-7	TRBV6-5	.	.	TGTGCCAGCAGAATACTCGACAGCCCCGAGCAGTACTTC	CASRILDSPEQYF
TRBJ2-1	TRBV7-9	few	.	TGTGCCAGCAGCTTAGATGGGACCACCAATGAGCAGTTCTTC	CASSLDGTTNEQFF